A selection of T cell receptor beta chains follows, all from one sample in a study of blood T cells in healthy people across ages. TCRdb recomputed calls from the 5' RACE reads with MiXCR, one row per CDR3 protein. The sample carries more than 800,000 distinct CDR3 sequences, about 30% recorded once. Source material: blood. Receptors originate from a woman aged 80 or over in good health. Each CDR3 is given with its conserved first and last residue. D genes are given only for firm matches. Expanded clones get a size class; other rows say once, few or many, or leave the size out.

V: TRBV5-1
D: NA
size: many
J: TRBJ2-1
DNA: TGCGCCAGCAGCTTTTCGTCTGGTACCCAGTTCTTC
CDR3: CASSFSSGTQFF

V: TRBV5-4
D: NA
size: many
J: TRBJ2-5
DNA: TGTGCCAGCACCATCTTACAATCGGGTGGAGAGACCCAGTACTTC
CDR3: CASTILQSGGETQYF

V: TRBV7-9
D: NA
size: many
J: TRBJ1-2
DNA: TGTGCCAGCAGCCCCGACAGCCTTGGCTACACCTTC
CDR3: CASSPDSLGYTF

V: TRBV6-5
D: NA
size: many
J: TRBJ2-5
DNA: TGTGCCAGCAGTGTCCTCGAAAACAGGGGAGGTGGAGAGACCCAGTACTTC
CDR3: CASSVLENRGGGETQYF

V: TRBV2
D: NA
size: NA
J: TRBJ1-1
DNA: TGTGCCAGCACCCAGGGAGGGAACACTGAAGCTTTCTTT
CDR3: CASTQGGNTEAFF

V: TRBV7-9
D: NA
size: many
J: TRBJ2-3
DNA: TGTGCCAGCAGCCAAGCCGCGGGGCCAGATACGCAGTATTTT
CDR3: CASSQAAGPDTQYF

V: TRBV9
D: NA
size: once
J: TRBJ1-1
DNA: TGTGCCAGCAGCGCTTCGGTGTCGAACGCTGAAGCTTTCTTT
CDR3: CASSASVSNAEAFF

V: TRBV6-5
D: TRBD2
size: many
J: TRBJ2-1
DNA: TGTGCCAGCACCTCCGGGGGGATATACAATGAGCAGTTCTTC
CDR3: CASTSGGIYNEQFF

V: TRBV6-5
D: NA
size: NA
J: TRBJ1-5
DNA: TGTGCCAGCAGTCTCAGGATCAATCAGCCCCAGCATTTT
CDR3: CASSLRINQPQHF

V: TRBV20-1
D: NA
size: NA
J: TRBJ2-7
DNA: TGCAGTGCAAGTCCTGGAGTAGCGATGGACTACGAGCAGTACTTC
CDR3: CSASPGVAMDYEQYF

V: TRBV4-1
D: NA
size: many
J: TRBJ2-3
DNA: TGCGCCAGCAGCCAAGAGGTAACGAGAAGCGGCGCAGATACGCAGTATTTT
CDR3: CASSQEVTRSGADTQYF

V: TRBV7-2
D: TRBD2
size: many
J: TRBJ2-5
DNA: TGTGCCAGCAGCTTGTGGGATAGCGGGGGGGCACAGACCCAGTACTTC
CDR3: CASSLWDSGGAQTQYF

V: TRBV27
D: TRBD1
size: many
J: TRBJ1-6
DNA: TGTGCCAGCAGTTCGGGACAGGGCTCGGGCACCTATAATTCACCCCTCCACTTT
CDR3: CASSSGQGSGTYNSPLHF

V: TRBV7-9
D: NA
size: many
J: TRBJ2-5
DNA: TGTGCCAGCAGCTTATTCGGGGGAGAAGAGACCCAGTACTTC
CDR3: CASSLFGGEETQYF

V: TRBV6-5
D: NA
size: many
J: TRBJ1-4
DNA: TGTGCCAGCAGTTATGGGGGGACTAATGAAAAACTGTTTTTT
CDR3: CASSYGGTNEKLFF

V: TRBV2
D: NA
size: NA
J: TRBJ2-5
DNA: TGTGCCAGCAGTGAATGGGGGGATGCTCAAGAGACCCAGTACTTC
CDR3: CASSEWGDAQETQYF

V: TRBV29-1
D: NA
size: few
J: TRBJ2-1
DNA: TGCAGCCTTGAAGATTACAGATCCTTTTACAATGAGCAGTTCTTC
CDR3: CSLEDYRSFYNEQFF

V: TRBV14
D: NA
size: once
J: TRBJ2-5
DNA: TGTGCCAGCAGCCAAGCAAGGGGGGCACGTGAGACCCAGTACTTC
CDR3: CASSQARGARETQYF

V: TRBV12-3/TRBV12-4
D: TRBD2
size: NA
J: TRBJ2-3
DNA: TGTGCCAGCAATGGAGCGGGGGGAGTAGATACGCAGTATTTT
CDR3: CASNGAGGVDTQYF

V: TRBV6-1
D: TRBD1
size: many
J: TRBJ2-7
DNA: TGTGCCAGCAGTGTTACCGGGACAGGGGCCGAGCAGTACTTC
CDR3: CASSVTGTGAEQYF

V: TRBV5-1
D: TRBD1
size: once
J: TRBJ2-7
DNA: TGCGCCAGCAGCACGGGACAGGGCCCAAGCGAGCAGTACTTC
CDR3: CASSTGQGPSEQYF

V: TRBV20-1
D: TRBD1
size: NA
J: TRBJ2-2
DNA: TGCAGTGCTCCTGGACAGGGGCCCACCGGGGAGCTGTTTTTT
CDR3: CSAPGQGPTGELFF

V: TRBV20-1
D: TRBD1
size: NA
J: TRBJ2-1
DNA: TGCAGTGCTCCCCGGGACAGGGGGTTCACTGAGCAGTTCTTC
CDR3: CSAPRDRGFTEQFF

V: TRBV19
D: TRBD1
size: NA
J: TRBJ2-3
DNA: TGTGCCAGTAGTGAGGGGGCCTCATCTGGTACGCAGTATTTT
CDR3: CASSEGASSGTQYF

V: TRBV5-6
D: NA
size: NA
J: TRBJ2-3
DNA: TGTGCCAGCAGCTTGGAACGGGGGGCCCGCTCAGATACGCAGTATTTT
CDR3: CASSLERGARSDTQYF

V: TRBV2
D: NA
size: few
J: TRBJ1-3
DNA: TGTGCCAGCTCGCAGGAGGGATTCTCTGGAAACACCATATATTTT
CDR3: CASSQEGFSGNTIYF

V: TRBV12-3/TRBV12-4
D: TRBD1
size: few
J: TRBJ1-6
DNA: TGTGCCAGCAGTCCAAGACAGGGCTATAATTCACCCCTCCACTTT
CDR3: CASSPRQGYNSPLHF

V: TRBV18
D: TRBD2
size: NA
J: TRBJ2-5
DNA: TGTGCCAGCTCACCCCGAGGACTAGCGGGGTCCACCCAAGAGACCCAGTACTTC
CDR3: CASSPRGLAGSTQETQYF

V: TRBV6-6
D: NA
size: NA
J: TRBJ2-3
DNA: TGTGCCCACAGTTCCCACCGGGGGCAGAAAGGCACAGATACGCAGTATTTT
CDR3: CAHSSHRGQKGTDTQYF

V: TRBV6-2/TRBV6-3
D: NA
size: NA
J: TRBJ1-1
DNA: TGTGCCAGCAGAGACGCGGTAAACACTGAAGCTTTCTTT
CDR3: CASRDAVNTEAFF

V: TRBV7-8
D: NA
size: NA
J: TRBJ1-4
DNA: TGTGCCAGCAGCCCTCTCTCCGGGACCCCTCTACTGTTTTTT
CDR3: CASSPLSGTPLLFF

V: TRBV20-1
D: NA
size: many
J: TRBJ2-5
DNA: TGCAGTGCTAGTCTGGGCCTAGCAGCTTGGGAAGAGACCCAGTACTTC
CDR3: CSASLGLAAWEETQYF

V: TRBV13
D: TRBD2
size: many
J: TRBJ2-1
DNA: TGTGCCAGCAGCTTAATGGGGAGCGGGGGGAATACGGAGCAGTTCTTC
CDR3: CASSLMGSGGNTEQFF

V: TRBV7-2
D: TRBD1
size: many
J: TRBJ2-4
DNA: TGTGCCAGCAGCTTAGTGCCACAGGGGGCCGGAAACATTCAGTACTTC
CDR3: CASSLVPQGAGNIQYF

V: TRBV16
D: NA
size: few
J: TRBJ1-1
DNA: TGTGCCAGCAGCCAATCCTCCACGAACACTGAAGCTTTCTTT
CDR3: CASSQSSTNTEAFF

V: TRBV6-2/TRBV6-3
D: TRBD2
size: few
J: TRBJ2-5
DNA: TGTGTCAGCGGCTTTAGCGGGGGAGCAGAGACCCAGTACTTC
CDR3: CVSGFSGGAETQYF

V: TRBV5-1
D: TRBD1
size: many
J: TRBJ2-4
DNA: TGCGCCAGCACCCAGGGGGATGAAAACATTCAGTACTTC
CDR3: CASTQGDENIQYF